Below, 18 T cell receptor beta chains from the same sample are listed, as sequenced in a study of blood T cell repertoires in COVID-19. Produced via immunoSEQ multiplex PCR; TCRdb's table is partial and in-frame only. Here the sample spans 150,000 to 180,000 clones, 75% to 90% being singletons. Sequenced input: peripheral blood. These receptors came from a woman between 65 and 79 years old with acute or convalescent COVID-19.

The chain is built from TRBV23-1 and TRBJ2-7, with 8 bases aligning to TRBD1. TRBV23-1 is reported as an ORF; its role is uncertain. The V gene end was trimmed by 0 bases and the J gene end by 0 bases; junction bases not matched to a gene: 7. The CDR3 contains 17 residues. The CDR3 coding sequence is TGCGCCAGCAGTCAATCCAGGACAGGGACGAGCTCCTACGAGCAGTACTTC. Protein sequence: CASSQSRTGTSSYEQYF.

V and J are TRBV7-8 and TRBJ2-7, with a possible D match to TRBD1 (6 bases). Germline V gene sequence: CDR1 SGHVS, CDR2 FQNEAQ. The CDR3 sequence is 14 residues long. V was cut by 3 bases and J by 3 bases, with 12 bases left in between. The DNA of the CDR3 is TGTGCCAGCAGCTTTGGGCAGGGGCTCTACGAGCAGTACTTC. Protein product: CASSFGQGLYEQYF.

The rearrangement links TRBV28 to TRBJ1-2; maybe TRBD1 (6 bases). The length of the CDR3 is 14 residues. V was pared by 8 bases and J by 6 bases, with 19 bases between. The germline V gene has CDR1 MDHEN and CDR2 SYDVKM. In DNA form, the CDR3 reads TGTGCCAGCCGCAAATCGGGGGGCGGGGATGGCTACACCTTC. It is translated as CASRKSGGGDGYTF.

The genes are TRBV6-1 and TRBJ2-7, with 7 bases identical to TRBD1. V shed 2 bases, J shed 4 bases, and the junction held 8 bases outside the gene matches. The CDR3 consists of 15 residues. Germline V CDR1 and CDR2: MNHNS, SASEGT. CDR3 loop: CASSEIRTGGYEQYV. The CDR3 nucleotides read TGTGCCAGCAGTGAAATAAGGACAGGTGGTTACGAGCAGTACGTC.

The V gene is TRBV5-1, the J gene TRBJ1-6; D unclear. The CDR3 sequence is 16 residues long. Germline V gives CDR1 SGHRS, CDR2 YFSETQ. V lost 4 bases to trimming and J lost 9 bases, with 20 bases between them. CDR3 sequence: CASSRSTGENVSPLHF. CDR3 bases: TGCGCCAGCAGCCGATCGACCGGGGAAAACGTTTCACCCCTCCACTTT.

The rearrangement uses TRBV6-1 and TRBJ2-3; 8 bases are a match to TRBD2. The V gene's germline CDR1 is MNHNS and CDR2 SASEGT. The CDR3 is 16 amino acids. With 4 bases clipped from V and 2 bases from J, the junction kept 8 bases outside the gene matches. In DNA form, the CDR3 reads TGTGCCAGCAGTGGGGGACTAGGGAAGCCCACAGATACGCAGTATTTT. Amino acid sequence: CASSGGLGKPTDTQYF.

The chain links TRBV2 to TRBJ1-5, with D unclear. This CDR3 is 13 amino acids long. Trimming took 7 bases from V and 5 from J, leaving 12 bases between them. CDR1 is SNHLY and CDR2 is FYNNEI in the germline V gene. The CDR3 loop is CASTEGGYQPQHF. The DNA of the CDR3 is TGTGCCAGCACCGAGGGAGGATATCAGCCCCAGCATTTT.

The gene calls are TRBV11-3 and TRBJ1-5; perhaps TRBD1 as D (6 bases). Germline V gene sequence: CDR1 SGHNT, CDR2 YENEEA. CDR3 length: 20 amino acids. Trimming removed 3 bases from V and 0 bases from J, with 24 bases in between. The CDR3 nucleotides read TGTGCCAGCAGCTTCGGAACAGGGCCCCTTACCAAAAATAGCAATCAGCCCCAGCATTTT. Encoded protein: CASSFGTGPLTKNSNQPQHF.

This chain connects TRBV24-1 to TRBJ2-2; 11 bases match TRBD2. Trimming took 8 bases from V and 1 from J; bases not matched to a gene: 2. This CDR3 has 15 amino acids. The germline V gene has CDR1 KGHDR and CDR2 SFDVKD. As DNA, the CDR3 is TGTGCCACCAACGGACTAGCGGGGAACACCGGGGAGCTGTTTTTT. This encodes CATNGLAGNTGELFF.

The J gene is TRBJ1-2, the V gene TRBV28, with 9 nucleotides matching TRBD1. The J segment lost 3 bases and the V segment lost 7 bases, leaving 9 bases of the junction unmatched. Germline V CDR1 and CDR2: MDHEN, SYDVKM. CDR3 length equals 15 residues. The CDR3 DNA reads as TGTGCCAGCAATGCACGACAGGGGGGCCACTATGGCTACACCTTC. Protein: CASNARQGGHYGYTF.

This rearrangement joins TRBV3-1 (or the pseudogene TRBV3-2) to TRBJ2-6; D might be TRBD2 (5 bases). Germline loops: CDR1 LGHDT, CDR2 YNNKEL (reference sequence). The CDR3 loop spans 15 amino acids. V was pared by 3 bases and J by 5 bases, with 11 bases between. CDR3 in DNA: TGTGCCAGCAGCCAGAGGGAACATAGGGCCAACGTCCTGACTTTC. Amino acid sequence: CASSQREHRANVLTF.

The chain carries TRBV25-1 and TRBJ1-4; D call uncertain. The CDR3 runs 15 residues. The germline V gene has CDR1 MGHDK and CDR2 SYGVNS. V was shortened by 2 bases and J by 4 bases, with 11 bases between the two germline ends. The CDR3 region has the DNA TGTGCCAGCAGTGAACCTCGGGAGGTTAATGAAAAACTGTTTTTT. Protein: CASSEPREVNEKLFF. Filled out from reference TRBV25-1 and TRBJ1-4, the complete variable domain reads EADIYQTPRYLVIGTGKKITLECSQTMGHDKMYWYQQDPGMELHLIHYSYGVNSTEKGDLSSESTVSRIRTEHFPLTLESARPSHTSQYLCASSEPREVNEKLFFGSGTQLSVL.

The chain employs TRBV6-2 or TRBV6-3 and TRBJ2-3, with 9 nucleotides matching TRBD2. The CDR3 has 17 residues. Trimming cost V 5 bases and J 4 bases; bases outside gene matches: 13. Per germline, CDR1 MNHEY and CDR2 SVGEGT. DNA of the CDR3: TGTGCCAGCAGTGCCACCGCGCGCGGGGGGGCCCCAGATACGCAGTATTTT. It specifies CASSATARGGAPDTQYF.

V and J are TRBV3-1 (or the pseudogene TRBV3-2) and TRBJ1-5; 10 positions agree with TRBD1. The germline V gene encodes CDR1 LGHDT and CDR2 YNNKEL (reference sequence). The CDR3 runs to 18 residues. V lost 4 bases, J lost 2 bases, and 11 bases stayed unmatched. The CDR3 reads CASSRFGDRGGGNQPQHF. The CDR3 DNA reads as TGTGCCAGCAGCCGTTTCGGGGACAGGGGAGGTGGCAATCAGCCCCAGCATTTT.

The genes are TRBV5-1 and TRBJ1-1; D uncertain. This CDR3 region has 15 residues. V lost 6 bases to trimming and J lost 3 bases, with 18 bases between them. Germline V lookup: CDR1 SGHRS, CDR2 YFSETQ. The CDR3 loop is CASTPRGSGDTEAFF. The CDR3 DNA reads TGCGCCAGCACCCCCCGTGGGTCGGGTGACACTGAAGCTTTCTTT. Together with reference TRBV5-1 and TRBJ1-1, the CDR3 gives the full variable domain: KAGVTQTPRYLIKTRGQQVTLSCSPISGHRSVSWYQQTPGQGLQFLFEYFSETQRNKGNFPGRFSGRQFSNSRSEMNVSTLELGDSALYLCASTPRGSGDTEAFFGQGTRLTVV.

This chain uses TRBV27 with TRBJ2-7; 7 bases agree with TRBD1. The germline CDR1 and CDR2 sequences are MNHEY and SMNVEV (reference sequence). The CDR3 length is 13 residues. Trimming at V came to 4 bases and at J to 5 bases, leaving 5 bases not matched to a gene. The CDR3 DNA sequence: TGTGCCAGCAGTTCCCGACAGGGCGACGAGCAGTACGTC. Amino acids: CASSSRQGDEQYV.

This clone was picked up one time. The J gene is TRBJ1-6, the V gene TRBV6-1, with no clear D. Germline CDR1 reads MNHNS; CDR2 reads SASEGT. The length of the CDR3 is 14 residues. Trimming cost V 2 bases and J 2 bases, with 4 bases left between them. This chain's CDR3 is CASSEQAYNSPLHF. CDR3 nucleotides: TGTGCCAGCAGTGAACAGGCCTATAATTCACCCCTCCACTTT.

The chain carries TRBV2 and TRBJ2-6, with D possibly matching TRBD1 (6 bases). Germline CDR1 reads SNHLY; CDR2 reads FYNNEI. The CDR3 extends over 17 amino acids. With 8 bases removed from V and 0 bases from J, the gap between germline ends came to 17 bases. CDR3 coding DNA: TGTGCCAGCCAACACCCACAGGGAATCTCTGGGGCCAACGTCCTGACTTTC. Its translation is CASQHPQGISGANVLTF.